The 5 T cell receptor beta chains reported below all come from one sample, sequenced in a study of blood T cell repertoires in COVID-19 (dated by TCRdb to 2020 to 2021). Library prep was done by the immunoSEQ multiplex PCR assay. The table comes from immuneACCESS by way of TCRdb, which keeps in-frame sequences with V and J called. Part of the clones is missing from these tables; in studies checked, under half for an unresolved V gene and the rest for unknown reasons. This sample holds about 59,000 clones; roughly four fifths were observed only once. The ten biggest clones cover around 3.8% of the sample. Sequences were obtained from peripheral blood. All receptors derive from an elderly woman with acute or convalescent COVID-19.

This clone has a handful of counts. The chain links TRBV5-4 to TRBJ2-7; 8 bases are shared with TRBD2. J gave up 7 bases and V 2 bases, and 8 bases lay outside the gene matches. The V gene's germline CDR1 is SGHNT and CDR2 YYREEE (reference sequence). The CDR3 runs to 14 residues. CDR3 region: CASSFSGTSGEQYF. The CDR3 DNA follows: TGTGCCAGCAGCTTTAGCGGGACTTCGGGGGAGCAGTACTTC.

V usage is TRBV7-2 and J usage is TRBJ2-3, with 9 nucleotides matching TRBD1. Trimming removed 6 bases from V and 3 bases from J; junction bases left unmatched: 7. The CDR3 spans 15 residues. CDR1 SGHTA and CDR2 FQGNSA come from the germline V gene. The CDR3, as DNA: TGTGCCAGCAGTCTACGGGACAGGGCAACAGATACGCAGTATTTT. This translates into CASSLRDRATDTQYF.

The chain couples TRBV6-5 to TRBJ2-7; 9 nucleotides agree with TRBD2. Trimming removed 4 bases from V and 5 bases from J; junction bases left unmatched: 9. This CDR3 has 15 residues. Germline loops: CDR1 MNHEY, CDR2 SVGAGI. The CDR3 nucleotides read TGTGCCAGCAGTTCCCTTCTAGCGGGGCTCGACGAGCAGTACTTC. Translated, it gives CASSSLLAGLDEQYF.

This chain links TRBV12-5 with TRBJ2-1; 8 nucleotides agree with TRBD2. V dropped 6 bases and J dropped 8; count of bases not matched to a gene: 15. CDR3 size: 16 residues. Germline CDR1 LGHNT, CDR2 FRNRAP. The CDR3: CASGIGLADRVYEQFF. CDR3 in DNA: TGTGCTAGTGGAATCGGACTAGCTGATAGAGTTTATGAGCAGTTCTTC.

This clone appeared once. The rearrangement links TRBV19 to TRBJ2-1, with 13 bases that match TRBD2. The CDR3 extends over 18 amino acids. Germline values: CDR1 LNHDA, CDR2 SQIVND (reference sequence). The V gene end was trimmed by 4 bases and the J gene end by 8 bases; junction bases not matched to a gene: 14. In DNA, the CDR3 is TGTGCCAGTAGTAGAACTAGCGGGAGGGCCCGGAGTATAGATGAGCAGTTCTTC. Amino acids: CASSRTSGRARSIDEQFF.